This record covers a single TCR beta chain. This record belongs to a study of tumor-infiltrating lymphocytes in localized non-small cell lung cancer. Germline lookup yields CDR1 SGHRS and CDR2 YFSETQ. J gave up 5 bases and V 3 bases, and 6 bases lay outside the gene matches. There are 16 residues in the CDR3. Clones were read by immunoSEQ multiplex PCR, and TCRdb kept only the in-frame ones, dropping some. The sample carries approximately 17,000 clones, 75% recorded once. This rearrangement joins TRBV5-1 to TRBJ2-2; 11 bases line up with TRBD2. This TCR derives from a human donor with non-small cell lung cancer. The sample consisted of lung tumor tissue. This CDR3 is CASSSHLAGGTGELFF. The CDR3 DNA reads as TGCGCCAGCAGCTCGCACCTAGCGGGAGGTACCGGGGAGCTGTTTTTT.